This is a list of T cell receptor beta chains from one sample in a study of identical twins. TCRdb called the 5' RACE reads again in MiXCR, with one record for every CDR3 protein. The table has approximately 220,000 distinct CDR3 sequences, approximately 7.8% seen once. These data also formed part of another study, on yellow fever vaccine responses in identical twins.

The sample comprised CD8+ T cells sorted from blood. These TCRs come from a woman under 30 in good health. CDR3s include the opening cysteine and the closing phenylalanine or tryptophan. The order of the fields is clone size, D gene, J gene, V gene, CDR3 length, CDR3 DNA, CDR3 protein. The D gene is left open where the match is weak. Rows give clone size only sometimes, using once, few, many, or a class for an expanded clone.

size: many
D: -
J: TRBJ2-7
V: TRBV5-1
length: 14
DNA: TGCGCCAGCAGCTGGGGTACGGGTACCTACGAGCAGTACTTC
CDR3: CASSWGTGTYEQYF

size: few
D: TRBD2
J: TRBJ2-1
V: TRBV29-1
length: 13
DNA: TGCAGCGTTGGGGGGGGAGTCTACAATGAGCAGTTCTTC
CDR3: CSVGGGVYNEQFF

size: many
D: TRBD2
J: TRBJ2-1
V: TRBV7-2
length: 18
DNA: TGTGCCAGCAGCTTGTCGCTAGCGGGAGACCCCAGCTACAATGAGCAGTTCTTC
CDR3: CASSLSLAGDPSYNEQFF

size: many
D: -
J: TRBJ1-1
V: TRBV6-5
length: 11
DNA: TGTGCCACAGGCGTGGACACTGAAGCTTTCTTT
CDR3: CATGVDTEAFF

size: many
D: -
J: TRBJ2-7
V: TRBV29-1
length: 14
DNA: TGCAGCGTTGAGCCCAGGGGGGAAAATTACGAGCAGTACTTC
CDR3: CSVEPRGENYEQYF

size: -
D: -
J: TRBJ1-6
V: TRBV11-2
length: 14
DNA: TGTGCCAGCAGCTTAGCCTGGTCGGGTTCACCCCTCCACTTT
CDR3: CASSLAWSGSPLHF

size: many
D: -
J: TRBJ2-7
V: TRBV20-1
length: 12
DNA: TGCAGTGCTAGAGAAGGCTCCTACGAGCAGTACTTC
CDR3: CSAREGSYEQYF

size: -
D: -
J: TRBJ2-3
V: TRBV5-1
length: 15
DNA: TGCGCCAGCAGCTTGGCGGTGGGAAGCACAGATACGCAGTATTTT
CDR3: CASSLAVGSTDTQYF

size: many
D: -
J: TRBJ2-1
V: TRBV28
length: 13
DNA: TGTGCCAGCAGTTTACCGGGACAAAATGAGCAGTTCTTC
CDR3: CASSLPGQNEQFF

size: many
D: TRBD1
J: TRBJ1-2
V: TRBV12-3/TRBV12-4
length: 14
DNA: TGTGCCAGCAGTCCATCCAGGGGGAACTATGGCTACACCTTC
CDR3: CASSPSRGNYGYTF

size: -
D: TRBD1
J: TRBJ1-4
V: TRBV6-1
length: 16
DNA: TGTGCCAGCAGTGCCCGGGACAGGGGAGAAAATGAAAAACTGTTTTTT
CDR3: CASSARDRGENEKLFF

size: -
D: -
J: TRBJ1-2
V: TRBV28
length: 17
DNA: TGTGCCAGCAGTTTGGTAATACGCGACATGGAACCGGATGGCTACACCTTC
CDR3: CASSLVIRDMEPDGYTF

size: few
D: -
J: TRBJ1-1
V: TRBV6-5
length: 14
DNA: TGTGCCAGCAGTTACCAGACAGCGAACACTGAAGCTTTCTTT
CDR3: CASSYQTANTEAFF

size: many
D: TRBD2
J: TRBJ2-7
V: TRBV20-1
length: 11
DNA: TGCAGTGCATTAGCGGGCTACGAGCAGTACTTC
CDR3: CSALAGYEQYF